The source of this TCR beta chain is a study of blood T cell repertoires in COVID-19. About the study: Acute-phase and convalescent COVID-19 samples originated in the United States, Italy and Spain.

Per the germline V gene, CDR1 is WSHSY and CDR2 is SAAADI. This CDR3 has 14 residues. V lost 7 bases and J lost 5; bases outside the gene matches: 7. Assay: immunoSEQ multiplex PCR; the TCRdb copy retains only in-frame clones and omits some. The sample consists of some 160,000 clones, 65% to 85% of them appearing once. The TCR comes from a woman between 45 and 60 years old with acute or convalescent COVID-19. The sample taken for sequencing was peripheral blood. This chain joins TRBV10-2 and TRBJ2-1; 8 bases fit TRBD2. CDR3 sequence reads: CASKLAGSNNEQFF. The CDR3 DNA follows: TGCGCCAGCAAATTAGCGGGGAGTAACAATGAGCAGTTCTTC.